These 17 T cell receptor beta chains share one sample of origin, sequenced in a study of shared clonotypes between healthy human individuals. Clones were sequenced by immunoSEQ multiplex PCR, and TCRdb holds only the in-frame ones, with some missing. The data hold about 670,000 clones, with less than 80% observed a single time. Sequenced material: memory CD4+ T cells sorted from blood. Indicated subset: CD45RA-negative fraction. The origin of the receptors is a woman in her 30s in good health.

In this sample, this clone turned up a few times. This chain links TRBV28 with TRBJ2-7; D unresolved. Germline-derived CDR1 and CDR2 are MDHEN and SYDVKM. Trimming removed 10 bases at V and 2 bases at J, with 12 bases between. The CDR3 is 12 residues long. CDR3 nucleotide sequence: TGTGCCACCTCACTTAAACCCTACGAGCAGTACTTC. It encodes CATSLKPYEQYF. The full variable domain, rest sourced from reference TRBV28 and TRBJ2-7, is DVKVTQSSRYLVKRTGEKVFLECVQDMDHENMFWYRQDPGLGLRLIYFSYDVKMKEKGDIPEGYSVSREKKERFSLILESASTNQTSMYLCATSLKPYEQYFGPGTRLTVT.

V usage is TRBV7-9 and J usage is TRBJ2-2; 13 bases are a match to TRBD2. Trimming at V came to 6 bases and at J to 1 base, leaving 2 bases not matched to a gene. The germline gives CDR1 SEHNR, CDR2 FQNEAQ (reference sequence). CDR3 length equals 16 residues. The CDR3 coding sequence is TGTGCCAGCAGGCGGACTAGCGGGAGGAACACCGGGGAGCTGTTTTTT. This encodes CASRRTSGRNTGELFF.

The chain is built from TRBV14 and TRBJ2-3; D perhaps matches TRBD2 (6 bases). Trimming pared 1 base from V and 1 base from J, leaving 18 bases between. The CDR3 extends over 18 amino acids. The germline gives CDR1 SGHDN, CDR2 FVKESK. The CDR3 protein is CASSQGTTGGGGTDTQYF. CDR3 nucleotide sequence: TGTGCCAGCAGCCAAGGGACTACCGGCGGAGGGGGCACAGATACGCAGTATTTT.

V and J are TRBV7-9 and TRBJ2-7; 8 positions agree with TRBD2. Trimming removed 8 bases from V and 6 bases from J; junction bases left unmatched: 6. The CDR3 spans 12 residues. Germline assignment: CDR1 SEHNR and CDR2 FQNEAQ (reference sequence). CDR3 DNA: TGTGCCAGCCGGACTAGCTTGGGCGAGCAGTACTTC. It is translated as CASRTSLGEQYF.

This chain joins TRBV2 and TRBJ2-5, with TRBD2 identical over 7 bases. The J segment lost 2 bases and the V segment lost 4 bases, leaving 4 bases of the junction unmatched. Germline loops: CDR1 SNHLY, CDR2 FYNNEI. This CDR3 contains 14 residues. The CDR3 coding sequence is TGTGCCAGCAGTGGGACTAGAGGTCAAGAGACCCAGTACTTC. Protein: CASSGTRGQETQYF.

The chain carries TRBV2 and TRBJ2-1; possible D gene TRBD2, 5 bases. Germline V lookup: CDR1 SNHLY, CDR2 FYNNEI. V lost 4 bases, J lost 6 bases, and 10 bases lay in between. This CDR3 is 13 amino acids long. CDR3 coding DNA: TGTGCCAGCAGTGTAAGGGAGCGCAATGAGCAGTTCTTC. Amino acid sequence: CASSVRERNEQFF.

This sequence joins TRBV28 and TRBJ2-7; 7 bases are shared with TRBD2. Germline V gives CDR1 MDHEN, CDR2 SYDVKM. With V trimmed by 5 bases and J by 0 bases, 7 bases remained unmatched. The CDR3 contains 15 residues. The CDR3 is CASSRSGALSYEQYF. The CDR3 nucleotides read TGTGCCAGCAGTCGGAGCGGGGCACTCTCCTACGAGCAGTACTTC.

This clone occurred once. This sequence joins TRBV11-3 and TRBJ2-2; unclear D gene. CDR3 length: 13 residues. CDR1 is SGHNT, CDR2 YENEEA, per germline. Trimming stripped 5 bases from V and 4 bases from J, with 8 bases between. Here the CDR3 DNA reads TGTGCCAGCAGCGAAAGAATCACCGGGGAGCTGTTTTTT. Encoded protein: CASSERITGELFF. The variable domain in full, completed from reference TRBV11-3 and TRBJ2-2, reads EAGVVQSPRYKIIEKKQPVAFWCNPISGHNTLYWYLQNLGQGPELLIRYENEEAVDDSQLPKDRFSAERLKGVDSTLKIQPAELGDSAVYLCASSERITGELFFGEGSRLTVL.

The V call is TRBV19, the J call TRBJ1-1; TRBD1 might be the D (6 bases). V lost 7 bases to trimming and J lost 4 bases, with 22 bases between them. Germline V gives CDR1 LNHDA, CDR2 SQIVND (reference sequence). CDR3 length equals 16 residues. As DNA, the CDR3 is TGTGCCAGTACTACCCGGGCCACAGGGTCTGGCACTGAAGCTTTCTTT. It yields the protein CASTTRATGSGTEAFF.

This chain connects TRBV25-1 to TRBJ2-2; D may be TRBD2 (5 bases). Germline loops: CDR1 MGHDK, CDR2 SYGVNS. V was trimmed by 2 bases and J by 1 base, leaving 5 bases between them. The CDR3 consists of 14 residues. The CDR3: CASSEGRNTGELFF. The CDR3 DNA follows: TGTGCCAGCAGTGAAGGGAGGAACACCGGGGAGCTGTTTTTT.

The chain is built from TRBV2 and TRBJ2-6; 7 bases agree with TRBD2. The CDR3 runs to 17 residues. Trimming at V came to 4 bases and at J to 3 bases, leaving 9 bases not matched to a gene. CDR1 and CDR2 (germline): SNHLY, FYNNEI. This CDR3 reads CASSAGTIPGGANVLTF. Here the CDR3 DNA reads TGTGCCAGCAGTGCCGGGACTATTCCGGGTGGGGCCAACGTCCTGACTTTC.

The chain uses TRBV5-6 and TRBJ2-3; perhaps TRBD2 as D (6 bases). Trimming removed 0 bases at V and 3 bases at J, with 14 bases between. Germline-derived CDR1 and CDR2 are SGHDT and YYEEEE. The CDR3 length is 16 residues. CDR3 region: CASSLANLRETDTQYF. The CDR3 coding sequence is TGTGCCAGCAGCTTGGCCAACTTACGGGAGACAGATACGCAGTATTTT.

The CDR3 region is CASSQGVGQYF. The CDR3 DNA sequence: TGTGCCAGCAGCCAAGGCGTAGGGCAGTACTTC. The J gene is TRBJ2-7, the V gene TRBV14; D not certain. Germline lookup yields CDR1 SGHDN and CDR2 FVKESK. Trimming took off 1 base at V and 9 bases at J, with 7 bases between the two ends. The CDR3 has 11 amino acids. Supplemented by reference TRBV14 and TRBJ2-7, the full variable domain reads EAGVTQFPSHSVIEKGQTVTLRCDPISGHDNLYWYRRVMGKEIKFLLHFVKESKQDESGMPNNRFLAERTGGTYSTLKVQPAELEDSGVYFCASSQGVGQYFGPGTRLTVT.

In regard to this clone: The junction shows a germline mismatch at one end, possibly a read error. The chain is built from TRBV7-2 and TRBJ2-5, with 8 bases fitting TRBD1. Germline lookup yields CDR1 SGHTA and CDR2 FQGNSA. This CDR3 is built from 14 residues. The CDR3 nucleotides read TGTGCCAGCAGCGGTAGGAGTCAGGGGGCCCTTCGGGACTTC. Protein sequence: CASSGRSQGALRDF.

The chain employs TRBV30 and TRBJ2-7; maybe TRBD1 (5 bases). CDR1 is GTSNPN, CDR2 SVGIG, per germline (reference sequence). The CDR3 length is 15 residues. The V and J ends lost 0 bases and 2 bases respectively, with 14 bases between them. The CDR3 bases are TGTGCCTGGAGTGTCAATCAGGGAAATCCCTACGAGCAGTACTTC. It translates to CAWSVNQGNPYEQYF. Looking up the rest from reference TRBV30 and TRBJ2-7 gives the full variable domain: SQTIHQWPATLVQPVGSPLSLECTVEGTSNPNLYWYRQAAGRGLQLLFYSVGIGQISSEVPQNLSASRPQDRQFILSSKKLLLSDSGFYLCAWSVNQGNPYEQYFGPGTRLTVT.

The chain is built from TRBV5-1 and TRBJ1-2; no reliable D call. CDR3 length: 14 residues. Germline lookup yields CDR1 SGHRS and CDR2 YFSETQ. V lost 0 bases and J 6 bases, leaving 12 bases between the germline ends. CDR3 DNA: TGCGCCAGCAGCTTGGACGGGCTACAGCATGGCTACACCTTC. Protein: CASSLDGLQHGYTF.

This rearrangement joins TRBV29-1 to TRBJ2-5, with 7 bases lining up with TRBD1. The V segment lost 4 bases and the J segment 6 bases; nucleotides outside the gene matches: 5. Germline assignment: CDR1 SQVTM and CDR2 ANQGSEA. CDR3 length: 12 amino acids. CDR3: CSVATQGQTQYF. The CDR3, as DNA: TGCAGCGTTGCCACACAGGGGCAGACCCAGTACTTC.